This T cell receptor beta chain stems from a study of PD-1 blockade in mismatch repair-deficient tumors. Overall study context: Patients had 12 to 13 mismatch repair-deficient cancer types and were previously treated and progressing. Broader study findings: After pembrolizumab, tumor-resident clones rose rapidly, then generally contracted before radiologic responses.

Generated by immunoSEQ multiplex PCR, the TCRdb table keeps only in-frame clones and is missing some. This sample has 70,000 to 90,000 clones, with 70% to 90% found just once. PCR or immunohistochemistry showed mismatch repair deficiency in every enrolled patient. TCR sequencing covered a few patients who responded to pembrolizumab. On this clone itself: The antigen remains unidentified.

Germline V gene data show CDR1 as MGHRA and CDR2 as YSYEKL. The CDR3 runs 16 residues. V lost 3 bases, J lost 6 bases, and 18 bases lay in between. Sample: peripheral blood, taken 44 weeks after starting pembrolizumab. This receptor was identified in an adult with mismatch repair-deficient cancer. The V call is TRBV4-1, the J call TRBJ2-1; D possibly matches TRBD1 or TRBD2 (5 bases each). The CDR3 region is CASSQSLRGDSNEQFF. The CDR3 DNA reads as TGCGCCAGCAGCCAGAGTCTGAGGGGTGATAGCAATGAGCAGTTCTTC.